This TCR beta chain was sequenced during a study of T-cell reconstitution after alpha-beta-depleted transplantation in children. Trimming pared 2 bases from V and 0 bases from J, leaving 18 bases between. Germline V lookup: CDR1 SGHNT, CDR2 YYREEE (reference sequence). The CDR3 has 18 residues. This clonotype was seen more than once but under ten times. The TCRbeta library incorporated unique molecular identifiers. TCRdb reanalysed the PCR reads using MiXCR and keeps one entry per CDR3 protein. This sample has roughly 590,000 distinct CDR3 sequences, with over 15% found just once. The sequence was collected from a human donor who donated a stem cell graft to a child with acute myeloid leukemia. Material: PBMCs from the stem cell graft donor, obtained from the stem cell graft. The rearrangement joins TRBV5-4 to TRBJ2-1; a weak D match, TRBD2 (6 bases). CDR3 protein: CASSLTEGRLSSYNEQFF. The CDR3 DNA follows: TGTGCCAGCAGCTTAACGGAGGGGAGGCTGAGCTCCTACAATGAGCAGTTCTTC.